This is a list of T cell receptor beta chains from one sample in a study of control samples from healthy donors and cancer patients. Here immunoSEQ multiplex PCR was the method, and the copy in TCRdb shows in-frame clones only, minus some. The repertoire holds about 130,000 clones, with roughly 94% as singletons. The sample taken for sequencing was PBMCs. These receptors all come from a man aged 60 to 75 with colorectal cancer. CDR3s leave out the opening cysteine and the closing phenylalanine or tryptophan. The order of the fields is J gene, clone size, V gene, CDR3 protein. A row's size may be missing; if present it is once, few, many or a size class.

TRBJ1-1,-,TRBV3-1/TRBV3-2,ASSQGQNTEAF
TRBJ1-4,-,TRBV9,ASSQGGQGTEKLF
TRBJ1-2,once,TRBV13,ASSRDRGYGYT
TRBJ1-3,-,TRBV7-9,ASSLGVAVYTIY
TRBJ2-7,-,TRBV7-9,ASSPTGTPYEQY
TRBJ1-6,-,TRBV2,ASSEGDGFGSPLH
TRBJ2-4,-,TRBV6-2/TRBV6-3,ASSSVRGVSKNIQY
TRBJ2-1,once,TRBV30,AWSVRTGNEQF
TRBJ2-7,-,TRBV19,ASSISGGPYEQY
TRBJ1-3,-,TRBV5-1,ASRGPPEAHGNTIY
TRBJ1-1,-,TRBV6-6,ASSPFDSRDTEAF
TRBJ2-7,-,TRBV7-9,ASSLGFGDREESEQY
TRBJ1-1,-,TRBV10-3,AISESPSQTEAF
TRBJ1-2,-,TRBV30,AWSTREDNYGYT
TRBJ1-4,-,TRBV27,ASSLGSPEKLF
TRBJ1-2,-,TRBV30,AALGGEANYGYT
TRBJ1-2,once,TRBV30,AWSVLDRWDGYT
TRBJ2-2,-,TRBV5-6,ASRRQDTNTGELF
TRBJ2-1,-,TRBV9,ASSGRGTAANEQF
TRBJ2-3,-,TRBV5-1,ASSLKGTDTQY
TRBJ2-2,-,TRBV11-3,ASSGGTSGELF
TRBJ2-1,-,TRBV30,AWRGPYNEQF
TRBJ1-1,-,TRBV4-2,ASSQEFAVNTEAF
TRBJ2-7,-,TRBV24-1,ATSDRTGYEQY
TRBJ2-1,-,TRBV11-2,ASSLRFNEQF
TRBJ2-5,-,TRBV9,ASSVRPSETQY
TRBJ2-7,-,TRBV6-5,ASEQDPGSEQY
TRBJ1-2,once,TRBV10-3,AISDQRRQGADGYT
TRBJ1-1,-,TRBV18,ASSPQGDTEAF
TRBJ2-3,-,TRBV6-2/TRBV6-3,ASSHGGRTDTQY
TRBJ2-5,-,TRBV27,ASSPDSQTQY
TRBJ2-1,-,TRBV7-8,ASSSPEGSEQF
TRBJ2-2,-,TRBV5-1,ASSLIPDRAGELF
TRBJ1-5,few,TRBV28,ASSFRGYGNQPQH
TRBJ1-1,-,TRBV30,AWNQRTEAF
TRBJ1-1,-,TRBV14,ASSPDRGRAF